These T cell receptor beta chains were read from a single sample in a study of T cell responses to AZD1222 COVID-19 vaccine. The assay was immunoSEQ multiplex PCR, and TCRdb's table has in-frame clones only and misses some. The sample lists tens of thousands of clones, about 90% occurring once. The sequenced sample was peripheral blood, obtained 28 days after the second AZD1222 dose. The receptors were gathered from an adult who received the AZD1222 COVID-19 vaccine. Both conserved end residues are part of each CDR3. Each record gives: CDR3 protein, V gene, J gene.

CSIRTGLGEAFF	TRBV29-1	TRBJ1-1
CASSLEWGRVVNTGELFF	TRBV7-2	TRBJ2-2
CASSPRGFSSYNEQFF	TRBV9	TRBJ2-1
CASSYRTGGGGETQYF	TRBV9	TRBJ2-5
CASSVGRDFSYEQYF	TRBV9	TRBJ2-7
CASSHRHSYEQYF	TRBV7-8	TRBJ2-7
CASSLLAGQGLYGYTF	TRBV7-2	TRBJ1-2
CAWAGAGTEAFF	TRBV30	TRBJ1-1
CAGYREAPPTNTEAFF	TRBV5-3	TRBJ1-1
CASSLGRIKTYEQYF	TRBV5-1	TRBJ2-7
CASSPGGVTINYGYTF	TRBV7-2	TRBJ1-2
CSVVNTGGGGYTF	TRBV29-1	TRBJ1-2
CASLLRGGSKNTGELFF	TRBV5-4	TRBJ2-2
CASSFSYNEQFF	TRBV11-2	TRBJ2-1
CASSIRGAESYTF	TRBV19	TRBJ1-2
CASSLALGRPNYGYTF	TRBV7-2	TRBJ1-2
CASSTRGGQPQHF	TRBV12-3/TRBV12-4	TRBJ1-5
CASSLVRERAPLHF	TRBV7-9	TRBJ1-6
CASSQDFQGSYEQYF	TRBV4-3	TRBJ2-7
CASSSGHPYGYTF	TRBV25-1	TRBJ1-2
CATSVGDYYGYTF	TRBV24-1	TRBJ1-2
CASSRKTGPNEKLFF	TRBV4-2	TRBJ1-4
CASSLVGGGNTIYF	TRBV5-1	TRBJ1-3